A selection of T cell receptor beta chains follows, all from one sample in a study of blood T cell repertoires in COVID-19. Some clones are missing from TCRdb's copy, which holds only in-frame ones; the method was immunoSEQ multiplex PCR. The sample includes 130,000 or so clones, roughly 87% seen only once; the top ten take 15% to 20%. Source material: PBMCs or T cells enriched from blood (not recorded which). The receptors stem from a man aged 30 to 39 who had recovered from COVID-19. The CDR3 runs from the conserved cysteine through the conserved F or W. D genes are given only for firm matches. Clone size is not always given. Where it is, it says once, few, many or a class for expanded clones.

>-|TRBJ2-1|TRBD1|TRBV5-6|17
TGTGCCAGCAGCCAGACAGGGGGCTTCGGCTCCTACAATGAGCAGTTCTTC
CASSQTGGFGSYNEQFF
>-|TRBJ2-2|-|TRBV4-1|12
TGCGCCAGCAGCCAAGATAACGGGGAGCTGTTTTTT
CASSQDNGELFF
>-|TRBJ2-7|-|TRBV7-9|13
TGTGCCAGCAGCTCCACCAGGGGCTACGAGCAGTACTTC
CASSSTRGYEQYF
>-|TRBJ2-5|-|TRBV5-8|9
TGTGCCAGCAGCTGGGGGACTGACTTC
CASSWGTDF
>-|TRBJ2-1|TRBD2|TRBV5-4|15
TGTGCCAGCAGCTTCCTAGCGGGGGCCTACAATGAGCAGTTCTTC
CASSFLAGAYNEQFF
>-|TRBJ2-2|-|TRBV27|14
TGTGCCAGCAGTTTCGCCGGTGACACCGGGGAGCTGTTTTTT
CASSFAGDTGELFF
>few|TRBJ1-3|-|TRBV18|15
TGTGCCAGCTCAATTACCCAGGACTCTGGAAACACCATATATTTT
CASSITQDSGNTIYF
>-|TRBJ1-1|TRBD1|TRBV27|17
TGTGCCAGCAGTTCTTATATGCCCGCGACAGGGGACACTGAAGCTTTCTTT
CASSSYMPATGDTEAFF
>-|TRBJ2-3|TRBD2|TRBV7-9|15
TGTGCCAGCAGCTCTCCTTACCGGGAGGCGGATACGCAGTATTTT
CASSSPYREADTQYF
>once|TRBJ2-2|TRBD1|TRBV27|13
TGTGCCAGCCGTTTAGGGGGCATGGGGGAGCTGTTTTTT
CASRLGGMGELFF
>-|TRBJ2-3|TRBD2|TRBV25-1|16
TGTGCCAGCAGTGCACTACTAGCGGGGGGGGAGGATACGCAGTATTTT
CASSALLAGGEDTQYF
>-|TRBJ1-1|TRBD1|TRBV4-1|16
TGCGCCAGCAGCCAAGTTTTTTCGGACAGGAATAGTGAAGCTTTCTTT
CASSQVFSDRNSEAFF
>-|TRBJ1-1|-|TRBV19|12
TGTGCCAGTAGTTCGGGGAACACTGAAGCTTTCTTT
CASSSGNTEAFF
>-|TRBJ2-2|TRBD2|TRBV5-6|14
TGTGCCAGTGCCGCGGGGGGAAACACCGGGGAGCTGTTTTTT
CASAAGGNTGELFF
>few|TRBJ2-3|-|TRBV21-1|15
TGTGCCTGCCGGACTAGCGGGGGACACACAGATACGCAGTATTTT
CACRTSGGHTDTQYF
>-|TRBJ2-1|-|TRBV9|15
TGTGCCTCCTCCGAGGGCGGGCCCTTGTACAATGAGCAGTTCTTC
CASSEGGPLYNEQFF
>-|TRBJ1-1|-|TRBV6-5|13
TGTGCCAGCAGTAGGGGCGAGCACACTGAAGCTTTCTTT
CASSRGEHTEAFF
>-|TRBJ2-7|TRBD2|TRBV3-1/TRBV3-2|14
TGTGCCAGCAGCCCCGACAGCGGGAACCCAGAGCAGTACTTC
CASSPDSGNPEQYF